This T cell receptor (beta chain) was found in a study of T cells expressing NK-cell markers. Study summary: Source material for TCR beta repertoires consisted of sorted CD3+CD56+NKG2C+, CD3+CD56+NKG2C- and CD3+CD56-NKG2C+ T cells. Study-level points and caveats: One observes that, in several donors, these clonotypes were also the leading ones within the CD3+CD56-NKG2C+ fraction.

The CDR3 is 14 amino acids. Germline loops: CDR1 SGHDT, CDR2 YYEEEE. TCRdb reprocessed the 5' RACE reads, keeping one entry per CDR3 protein, no DNA. The table counts about half a million distinct CDR3 sequences; roughly 1.4% lies in the top ten. To note about this clonotype: The antigen is undetermined.

The chain couples TRBV5-6 to TRBJ2-5; lacking DNA, the TRBD2 call made by TCRdb goes unchecked. This sequence was found in a woman between 45 and 60 years old in good health. Sample: blood T cells: a sorted CD56 or NKG2C T cell subset, CD4+ or CD8+ T cells, or bulk PBMC T cells (not recorded which). CDR3 sequence reads: CASSSLAGQETQYF. Supplemented by reference TRBV5-6 and TRBJ2-5, the full variable domain reads DAGVTQSPTHLIKTRGQQVTLRCSPKSGHDTVSWYQQALGQGPQFIFQYYEEEERQRGNFPDRFSGHQFPNYSSELNVNALLLGDSALYLCASSSLAGQETQYFGPGTRLLVL.